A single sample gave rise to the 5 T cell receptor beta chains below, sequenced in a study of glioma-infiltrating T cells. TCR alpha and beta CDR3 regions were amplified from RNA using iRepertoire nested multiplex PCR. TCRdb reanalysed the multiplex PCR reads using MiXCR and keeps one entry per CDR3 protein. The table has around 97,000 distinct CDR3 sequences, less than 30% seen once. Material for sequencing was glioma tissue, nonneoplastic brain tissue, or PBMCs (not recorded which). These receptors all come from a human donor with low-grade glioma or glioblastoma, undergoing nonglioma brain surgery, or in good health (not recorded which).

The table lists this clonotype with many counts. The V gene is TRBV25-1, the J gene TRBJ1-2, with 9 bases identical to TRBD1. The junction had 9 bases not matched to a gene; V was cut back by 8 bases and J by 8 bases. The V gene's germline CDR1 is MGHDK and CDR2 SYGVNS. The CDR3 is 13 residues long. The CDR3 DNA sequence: TGTGCCAGCGCTATCACAGGGGGCTGGGGCTACACCTTC. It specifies CASAITGGWGYTF.

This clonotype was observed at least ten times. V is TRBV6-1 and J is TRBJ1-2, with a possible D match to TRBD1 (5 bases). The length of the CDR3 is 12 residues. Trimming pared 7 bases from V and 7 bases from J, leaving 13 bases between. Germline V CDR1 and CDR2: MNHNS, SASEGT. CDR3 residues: CASTQGEAGYTF. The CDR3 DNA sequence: TGTGCCAGCACCCAAGGGGAGGCTGGCTACACCTTC.

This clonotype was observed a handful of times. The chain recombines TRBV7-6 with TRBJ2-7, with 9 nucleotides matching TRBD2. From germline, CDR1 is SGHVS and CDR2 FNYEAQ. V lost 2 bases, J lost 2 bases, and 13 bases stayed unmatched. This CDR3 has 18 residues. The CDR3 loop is CASSLQETSGRSAYEQYF. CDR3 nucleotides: TGTGCCAGCAGCTTACAGGAGACTAGCGGTAGATCGGCCTACGAGCAGTACTTC.

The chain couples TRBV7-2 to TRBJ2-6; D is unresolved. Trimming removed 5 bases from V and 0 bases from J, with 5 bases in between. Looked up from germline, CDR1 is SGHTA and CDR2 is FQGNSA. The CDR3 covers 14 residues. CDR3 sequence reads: CASSADSGANVLTF. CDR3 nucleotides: TGTGCCAGCAGCGCAGACTCTGGGGCCAACGTCCTGACTTTC.

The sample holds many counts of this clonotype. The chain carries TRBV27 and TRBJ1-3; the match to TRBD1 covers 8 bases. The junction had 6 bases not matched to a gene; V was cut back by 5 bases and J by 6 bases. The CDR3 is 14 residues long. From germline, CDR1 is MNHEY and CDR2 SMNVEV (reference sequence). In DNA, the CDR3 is TGTGCCAGCAGTCGACAGGGGAGGGAAAACACCATATATTTT. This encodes CASSRQGRENTIYF.